These 19 T cell receptor beta chains were sequenced from one sample in a study of beta chain features in type 1 diabetes. The antigens of these receptors remain unknown. Study-level findings and limits: Researchers report that Type 1 diabetes patients had moderately but significantly shorter TCRB CDR3s across all four CD4+ subsets.

Reverse transcription of all isolated RNA meant that expressed TCRB transcripts were sequenced. The repertoire was sequenced with immunoSEQ multiplex PCR; TCRdb's copy has only in-frame clones and lacks some. The table has roughly 150,000 clones, roughly 60% seen once; the top ten hold around 0.08%. Sequencing was carried out using naive CD4+ T cells from blood. All receptors come from a man aged 30 to 39 with type 1 diabetes.

The CDR3 protein is CASSTLAGPTTYEQYF. CDR3 DNA: TGTGCCAGCAGTACACTCGCGGGGCCTACGACCTACGAGCAGTACTTC. J is TRBJ2-7 and V is TRBV6-4, with D possibly matching TRBD2 (6 bases). The V and J ends lost 5 bases and 2 bases respectively, with 19 bases between them. This CDR3 comprises 16 residues. Germline V gives CDR1 MRHNA, CDR2 SNTAGT.

The V call is TRBV7-8, the J call TRBJ2-1; D unresolved. CDR1 is SGHVS and CDR2 is FQNEAQ in the germline V gene. The ends were cut back, 0 bases at V and 0 bases at J, with 6 bases in the middle. CDR3 length: 15 amino acids. The CDR3 spells CASSLAGISYNEQFF. The CDR3 coding sequence is TGTGCCAGCAGCTTAGCAGGGATCTCCTACAATGAGCAGTTCTTC. Full variable domain (remainder filled in from reference TRBV7-8 and TRBJ2-1): GAGVSQSPRYKVAKRGQDVALRCDPISGHVSLFWYQQALGQGPEFLTYFQNEAQLDKSGLPSDRFFAERPEGSVSTLKIQRTQQEDSAVYLCASSLAGISYNEQFFGPGTRLTVL.

This clone was found a few times. V gene TRBV30 combines with J gene TRBJ1-5; 8 bases map to TRBD1. J lost 5 bases, V lost 2 bases, and 5 bases had no gene match. Germline assignment: CDR1 GTSNPN and CDR2 SVGIG (reference sequence). CDR3 length: 14 amino acids. This CDR3 is CAWSPDRGHQPQHF. DNA of the CDR3: TGTGCCTGGAGTCCCGACAGGGGTCATCAGCCCCAGCATTTT.

The chain is built from TRBV7-9 and TRBJ2-1, with D possibly TRBD1 on 5 matching bases. The germline V and J ends were trimmed by 1 base and 8 bases, with 9 bases remaining between them. The CDR3 is made up of 13 amino acids. Germline V gene lookup returns CDR1 SEHNR and CDR2 FQNEAQ (reference sequence). In DNA, the CDR3 is TGTGCCAGCAGCTTAGGGGGCGCGGATGAGCAGTTCTTC. It codes for CASSLGGADEQFF.

In DNA, the CDR3 is TGTGCCAGCAGCTTGGATCTAGCGGGGACTAGCACAGATACGCAGTATTTT. Its translation is CASSLDLAGTSTDTQYF. This chain connects TRBV5-6 to TRBJ2-3; 9 bases line up with TRBD2. CDR3 length equals 17 residues. V trimming: 0 bases; J trimming: 0 bases; junction bases outside the gene matches: 5. Germline V CDR1 and CDR2: SGHDT, YYEEEE.

The chain carries TRBV9 and TRBJ2-1, with 11 bases identical to TRBD2. CDR1 SGDLS and CDR2 YYNGEE come from the germline V gene. V gave up 4 bases and J gave up 4 bases; unmatched junction bases: 4. The CDR3 is 15 amino acids. The CDR3 DNA reads as TGTGCCAGCAGCAAAACTAGCGGGGGATACAATGAGCAGTTCTTC. Its translation: CASSKTSGGYNEQFF.

This clone was seen only a few times. The chain couples TRBV29-1 to TRBJ2-7, with 8 bases fitting TRBD2. The CDR3 loop spans 11 amino acids. Germline CDR1 is SQVTM and CDR2 is ANQGSEA. Losses at the gene ends were 7 bases for V and 6 bases for J; bases not matched to a gene: 5. DNA of the CDR3: TGCAGCGCTAGCACTAGCGGCGAGCAGTACTTC. Translation gives CSASTSGEQYF.

The V and J genes are TRBV4-3 and TRBJ2-5; D assignment may be TRBD1 or TRBD2 (5 bases each). Germline loops: CDR1 LGHNA, CDR2 YSLEER. V lost 1 base, J lost 2 bases, and 14 bases lay in between. There are 16 residues in the CDR3. DNA for the CDR3: TGCGCCAGCAGCCAAGGAAAAACGGGGCTTCAAGAGACCCAGTACTTC. Amino acids: CASSQGKTGLQETQYF.

This chain joins TRBV7-7 and TRBJ2-5; D unresolved. CDR1 is SSHAT and CDR2 is FNYEAQ in the germline V gene (reference sequence). V lost 3 bases and J lost 5, with 16 bases in between. The CDR3 contains 15 residues. The CDR3 region has the DNA TGTGCCAGCAGCTTTCTGTTCGGAGCGACGGAGACCCAGTACTTC. It specifies CASSFLFGATETQYF.

This chain connects TRBV30 to TRBJ2-7, with 9 bases aligning to TRBD1. The junction had 4 bases not matched to a gene; V was cut back by 0 bases and J by 4 bases. Germline loops: CDR1 GTSNPN, CDR2 SVGIG (reference sequence). The length of the CDR3 is 14 residues. The CDR3 bases are TGTGCCTGGAGTGTTCGACAGGGGGTTTACGAGCAGTACTTC. Translating gives CAWSVRQGVYEQYF.

J is TRBJ2-2 and V is TRBV30, with D unclear. The V gene's germline CDR1 is GTSNPN and CDR2 SVGIG (reference sequence). The CDR3 runs to 14 residues. The V end lost 2 bases, the J end lost 1 base, and 8 bases lay between the germline ends. The CDR3 reads CAWSRLMNTGELFF. The CDR3 bases are TGTGCCTGGAGTAGGTTGATGAACACCGGGGAGCTGTTTTTT.

This clone was observed a handful of times. This chain connects TRBV5-6 to TRBJ2-5; 8 bases fit TRBD2. This CDR3 has 16 residues. With V trimmed by 4 bases and J by 3 bases, 11 bases remained unmatched. Germline V gives CDR1 SGHDT, CDR2 YYEEEE. Written as DNA, the CDR3 is TGTGCCAGCAGCCCCAGCCAGCGGGGGCCTAAAGAGACCCAGTACTTC. It is translated as CASSPSQRGPKETQYF.

This chain links TRBV27 with TRBJ2-1; no reliable D call. The V end lost 7 bases, the J end lost 0 bases, and 10 bases lay between the germline ends. Germline V lookup: CDR1 MNHEY, CDR2 SMNVEV (reference sequence). This CDR3 region has 14 residues. CDR3 sequence: CASTDKSSYNEQFF. CDR3 DNA sequence: TGTGCCAGCACAGACAAGAGCTCCTACAATGAGCAGTTCTTC.

The rearrangement links TRBV27 to TRBJ2-5; D remains unclear. Trimming left V 8 bases short and J 0 bases short, with 10 bases between. Germline values: CDR1 MNHEY, CDR2 SMNVEV (reference sequence). This CDR3 comprises 13 residues. The CDR3 loop is CASRPSYQETQYF. CDR3 DNA: TGTGCCAGCCGACCTTCGTACCAAGAGACCCAGTACTTC.

Here the CDR3 DNA reads TGCAGCGTCGGGACAGGGGGAGACTATGGCTACACCTTC. It yields the protein CSVGTGGDYGYTF. This chain uses TRBV29-1 with TRBJ1-2, with 11 bases that match TRBD1. The CDR3 extends over 13 amino acids. Germline trimming cut 6 bases from V and 3 bases from J; bases unmatched to any gene: 3. The germline gives CDR1 SQVTM, CDR2 ANQGSEA.

This clone has more than one count but fewer than ten. The J gene is TRBJ2-4, the V gene TRBV4-3; D is unclear. The CDR3 consists of 15 residues. In germline, CDR1 is LGHNA, CDR2 YSLEER. Trimming cost V 0 bases and J 0 bases, with 6 bases left between them. CDR3 sequence (DNA): TGCGCCAGCAGCCAAGATCTTATAGCCAAAAACATTCAGTACTTC. Protein product: CASSQDLIAKNIQYF.

To note about this clone: Within the sample, other DNA sequences also encode this same CDR3. The chain joins TRBV7-9 to TRBJ2-7; D call uncertain. Trimming shortened V by 4 bases and J by 0 bases, and 4 bases separated the two germline ends. Germline CDR1 is SEHNR and CDR2 is FQNEAQ (reference sequence). The CDR3 totals 12 residues. The CDR3 DNA follows: TGTGCCAGCAGCTCGAGCTCCTACGAGCAGTACTTC. Amino acid sequence: CASSSSSYEQYF.

DNA for the CDR3: TGTGCCATCAGTGAGCGGGAGACAGTTTTGGCCTACGAGCAGTACTTC. Its protein product is CAISERETVLAYEQYF. The chain is built from TRBV10-3 and TRBJ2-7; TRBD2 is a possible D gene (6 bases). V was shortened by 2 bases and J by 2 bases, with 16 bases between the two germline ends. The CDR3 has 16 amino acids. Germline values: CDR1 ENHRY, CDR2 SYGVKD.

This clone was recorded a few times. The V call is TRBV5-1, the J call TRBJ2-1; possibly TRBD2 for D (7 bases). V shed 4 bases and J shed 4 bases, with 24 bases lying between them. The CDR3 totals 18 residues. Germline CDR1 SGHRS, CDR2 YFSETQ. The CDR3 coding sequence is TGCGCCAGCAGCCCTACCCCGGGGGGCCAAGCATTATACAATGAGCAGTTCTTC. It encodes CASSPTPGGQALYNEQFF.